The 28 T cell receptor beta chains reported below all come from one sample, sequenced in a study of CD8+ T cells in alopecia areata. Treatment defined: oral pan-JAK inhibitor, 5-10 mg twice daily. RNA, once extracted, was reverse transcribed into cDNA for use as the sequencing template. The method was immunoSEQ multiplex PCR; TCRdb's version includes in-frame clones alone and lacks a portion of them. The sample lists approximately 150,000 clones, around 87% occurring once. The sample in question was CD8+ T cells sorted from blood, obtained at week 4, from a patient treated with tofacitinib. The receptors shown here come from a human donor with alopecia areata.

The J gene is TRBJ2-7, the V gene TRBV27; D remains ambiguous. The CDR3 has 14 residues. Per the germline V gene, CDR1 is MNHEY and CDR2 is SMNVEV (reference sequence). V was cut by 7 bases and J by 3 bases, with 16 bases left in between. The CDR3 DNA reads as TGTGCCAGCACCCCGGCCGGGCCAGTCTACGAGCAGTACTTC. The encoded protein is CASTPAGPVYEQYF.

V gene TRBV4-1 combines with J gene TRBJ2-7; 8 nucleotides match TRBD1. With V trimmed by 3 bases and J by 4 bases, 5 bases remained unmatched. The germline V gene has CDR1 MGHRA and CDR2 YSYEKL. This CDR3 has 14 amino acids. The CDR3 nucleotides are TGCGCCAGCAGCCATGGACAGGGCACATACGAGCAGTACTTC. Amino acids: CASSHGQGTYEQYF.

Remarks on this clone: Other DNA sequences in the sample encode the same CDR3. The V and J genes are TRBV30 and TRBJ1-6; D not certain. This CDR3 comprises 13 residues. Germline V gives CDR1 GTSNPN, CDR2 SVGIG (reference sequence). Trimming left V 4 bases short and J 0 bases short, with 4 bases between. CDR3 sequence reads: CAWNPSYNSPLHF. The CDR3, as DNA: TGTGCCTGGAATCCCTCCTATAATTCACCCCTCCACTTT.

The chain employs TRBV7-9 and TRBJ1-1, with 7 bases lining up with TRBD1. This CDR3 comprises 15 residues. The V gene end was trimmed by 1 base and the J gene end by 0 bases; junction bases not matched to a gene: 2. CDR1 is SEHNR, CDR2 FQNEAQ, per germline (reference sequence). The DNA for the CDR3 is TGTGCCAGCAGCTTAGAAGGGACAGTGAACACTGAAGCTTTCTTT. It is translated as CASSLEGTVNTEAFF.

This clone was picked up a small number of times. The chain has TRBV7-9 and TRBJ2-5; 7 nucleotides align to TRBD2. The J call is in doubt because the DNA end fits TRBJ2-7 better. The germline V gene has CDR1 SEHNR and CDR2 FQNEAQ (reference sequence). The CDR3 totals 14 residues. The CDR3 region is CASSLGEGSYEQYF. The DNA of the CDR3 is TGTGCCAGCAGCTTGGGGGAGGGATCCTACGAGCAGTACTTC.

The CDR3 region is CASTGGYGYEQYF. The CDR3 nucleotides read TGTGCCAGCACGGGGGGATACGGCTACGAGCAGTACTTC. The V gene is TRBV6-1, the J gene TRBJ2-5, with 7 bases matching TRBD2. Judging by the DNA end, TRBJ2-7 fits better; the J call may be wrong. The CDR3 sequence is 13 residues long. Per germline, CDR1 MNHNS and CDR2 SASEGT.

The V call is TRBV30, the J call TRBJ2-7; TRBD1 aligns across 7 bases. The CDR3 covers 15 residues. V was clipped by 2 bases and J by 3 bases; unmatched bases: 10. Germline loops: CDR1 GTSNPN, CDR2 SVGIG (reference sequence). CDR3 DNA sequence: TGTGCCTGGAGTCTTCCTGTAGGGACAGACTACGAGCAGTACTTC. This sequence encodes CAWSLPVGTDYEQYF.

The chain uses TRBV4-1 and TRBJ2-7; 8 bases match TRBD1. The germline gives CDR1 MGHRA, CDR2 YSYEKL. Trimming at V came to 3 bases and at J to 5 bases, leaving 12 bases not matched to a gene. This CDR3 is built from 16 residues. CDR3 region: CASSHEIGQGEDEQYF. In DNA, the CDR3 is TGCGCCAGCAGCCACGAAATAGGACAGGGCGAAGACGAGCAGTACTTC.

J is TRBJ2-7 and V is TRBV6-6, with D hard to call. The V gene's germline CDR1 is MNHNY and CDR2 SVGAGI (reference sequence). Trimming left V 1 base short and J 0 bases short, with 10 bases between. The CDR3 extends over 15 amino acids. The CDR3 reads CASSYWHTDSYEQYF. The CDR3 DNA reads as TGTGCCAGCAGTTACTGGCACACGGACTCCTACGAGCAGTACTTC.

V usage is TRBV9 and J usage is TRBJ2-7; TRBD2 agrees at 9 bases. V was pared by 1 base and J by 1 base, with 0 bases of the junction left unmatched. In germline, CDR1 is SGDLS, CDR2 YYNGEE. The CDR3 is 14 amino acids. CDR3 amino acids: CASSVSGGSYEQYF. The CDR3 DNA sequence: TGTGCCAGCAGCGTAAGCGGGGGGTCCTACGAGCAGTACTTC.

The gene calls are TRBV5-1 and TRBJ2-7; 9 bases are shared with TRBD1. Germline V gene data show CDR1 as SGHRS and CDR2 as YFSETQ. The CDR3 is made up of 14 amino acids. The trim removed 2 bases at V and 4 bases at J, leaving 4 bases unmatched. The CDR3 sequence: CASSFTGTGYEQYF. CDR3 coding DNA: TGCGCCAGCAGCTTTACCGGGACAGGGTACGAGCAGTACTTC.

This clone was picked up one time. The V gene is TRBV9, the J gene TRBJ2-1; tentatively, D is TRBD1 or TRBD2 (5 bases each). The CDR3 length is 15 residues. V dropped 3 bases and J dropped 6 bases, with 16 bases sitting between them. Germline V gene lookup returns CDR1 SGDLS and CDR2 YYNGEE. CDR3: CASSEGEGWGNEQFF. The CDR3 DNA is TGTGCCAGCAGCGAGGGAGAGGGGTGGGGCAATGAGCAGTTCTTC.

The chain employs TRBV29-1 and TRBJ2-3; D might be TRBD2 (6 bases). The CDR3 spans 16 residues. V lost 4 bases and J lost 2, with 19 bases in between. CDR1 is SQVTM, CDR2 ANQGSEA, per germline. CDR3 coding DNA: TGCAGCGTTGGGGGTTCGGCGGGAACAACCACAGATACGCAGTATTTT. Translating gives CSVGGSAGTTTDTQYF.

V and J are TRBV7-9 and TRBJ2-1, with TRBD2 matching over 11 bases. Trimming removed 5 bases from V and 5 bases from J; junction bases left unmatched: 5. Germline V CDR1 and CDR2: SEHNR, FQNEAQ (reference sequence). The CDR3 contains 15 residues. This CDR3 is CASSETSGANNEQFF. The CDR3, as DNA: TGTGCCAGCAGCGAGACTAGCGGGGCGAACAATGAGCAGTTCTTC.

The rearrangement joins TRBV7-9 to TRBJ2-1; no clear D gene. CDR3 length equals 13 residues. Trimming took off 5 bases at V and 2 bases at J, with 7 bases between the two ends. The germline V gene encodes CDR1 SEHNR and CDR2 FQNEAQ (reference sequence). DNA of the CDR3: TGTGCCAGCAGCCGGCAGGCCTACAATGAGCAGTTCTTC. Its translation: CASSRQAYNEQFF.

The DNA of the CDR3 is TGTGCCATCAGTGAACTAGCGGGGGGGCCTTTCAATGAGCAGTTCTTC. Translating gives CAISELAGGPFNEQFF. V gene TRBV10-3 combines with J gene TRBJ2-1; 13 bases map to TRBD2. Trimming removed 3 bases from V and 6 bases from J; junction bases left unmatched: 5. CDR3 length: 16 residues. Germline V lookup: CDR1 ENHRY, CDR2 SYGVKD.

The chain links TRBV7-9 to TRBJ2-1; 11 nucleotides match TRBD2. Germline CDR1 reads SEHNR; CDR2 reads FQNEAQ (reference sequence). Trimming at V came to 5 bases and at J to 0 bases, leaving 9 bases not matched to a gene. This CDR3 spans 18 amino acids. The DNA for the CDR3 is TGTGCCAGCAGCACGCACTCTAGCGGGGGGTTCTCCTACAATGAGCAGTTCTTC. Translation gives CASSTHSSGGFSYNEQFF.

The CDR3 is CASSQDSSDPNYGYTF. CDR3 coding DNA: TGCGCCAGCAGCCAAGATTCGTCGGACCCTAACTATGGCTACACCTTC. The V gene is TRBV4-1, the J gene TRBJ1-2; D ambiguous. With 0 bases removed from V and 0 bases from J, the gap between germline ends came to 11 bases. Germline CDR1 is MGHRA and CDR2 is YSYEKL. The CDR3 has 16 amino acids.

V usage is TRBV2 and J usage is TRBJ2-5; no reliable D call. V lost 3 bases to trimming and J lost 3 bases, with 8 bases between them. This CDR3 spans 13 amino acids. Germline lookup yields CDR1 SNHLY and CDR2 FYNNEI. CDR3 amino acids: CASSDIFEETQYF. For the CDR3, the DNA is TGTGCCAGCAGTGATATTTTCGAAGAGACCCAGTACTTC.

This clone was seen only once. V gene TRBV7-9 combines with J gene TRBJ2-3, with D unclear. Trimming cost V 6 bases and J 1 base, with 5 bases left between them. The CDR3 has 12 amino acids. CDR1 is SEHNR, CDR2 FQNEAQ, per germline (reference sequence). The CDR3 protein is CASRWGTDTQYF. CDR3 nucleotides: TGTGCCAGCAGATGGGGCACAGATACGCAGTATTTT.

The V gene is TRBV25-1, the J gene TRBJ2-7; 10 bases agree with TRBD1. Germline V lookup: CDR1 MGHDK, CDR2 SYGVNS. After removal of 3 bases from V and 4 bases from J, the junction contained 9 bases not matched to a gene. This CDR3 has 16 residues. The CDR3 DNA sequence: TGTGCCAGCAGTGACCAACCGGGACAGGGGTTATACGAGCAGTACTTC. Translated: CASSDQPGQGLYEQYF.

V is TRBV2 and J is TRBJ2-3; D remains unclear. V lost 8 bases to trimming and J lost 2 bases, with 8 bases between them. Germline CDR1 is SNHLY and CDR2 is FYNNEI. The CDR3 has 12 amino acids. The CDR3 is CASFHHTDTQYF. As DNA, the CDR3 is TGTGCCAGCTTTCATCACACAGATACGCAGTATTTT.

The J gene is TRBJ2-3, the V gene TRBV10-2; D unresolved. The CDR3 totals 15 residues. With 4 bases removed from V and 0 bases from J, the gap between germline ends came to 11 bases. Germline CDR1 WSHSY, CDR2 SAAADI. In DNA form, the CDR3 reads TGCGCCAGCAGTGTGGGTACTACTAGCACAGATACGCAGTATTTT. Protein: CASSVGTTSTDTQYF.

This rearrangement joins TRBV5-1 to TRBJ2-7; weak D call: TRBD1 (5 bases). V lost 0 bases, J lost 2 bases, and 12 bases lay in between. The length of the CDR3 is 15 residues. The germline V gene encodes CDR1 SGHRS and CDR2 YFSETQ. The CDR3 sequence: CASSLGWGGAYEQYF. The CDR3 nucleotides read TGCGCCAGCAGCTTGGGATGGGGCGGAGCCTACGAGCAGTACTTC.

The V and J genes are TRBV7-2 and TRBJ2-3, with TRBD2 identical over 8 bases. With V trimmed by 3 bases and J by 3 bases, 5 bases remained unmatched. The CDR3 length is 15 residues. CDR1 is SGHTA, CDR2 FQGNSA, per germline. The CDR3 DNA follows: TGTGCCAGCAGCTTCGCCAGCGGGGGTACAGATACGCAGTATTTT. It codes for CASSFASGGTDTQYF.

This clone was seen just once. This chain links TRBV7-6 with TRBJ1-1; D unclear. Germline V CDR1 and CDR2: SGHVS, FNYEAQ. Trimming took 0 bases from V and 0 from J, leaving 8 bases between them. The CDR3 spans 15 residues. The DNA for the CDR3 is TGTGCCAGCAGCTTAGCAGTAGGGATGAACACTGAAGCTTTCTTT. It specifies CASSLAVGMNTEAFF.

This chain's CDR3 is CATSRVEVSGTDTQYF. The CDR3 coding sequence is TGTGCCACCAGCAGAGTGGAGGTTAGTGGCACAGATACGCAGTATTTT. V and J are TRBV15 and TRBJ2-3, with a tentative D call TRBD2 (5 bases). Germline V gives CDR1 LNHNV, CDR2 YYDKDF (reference sequence). The CDR3 loop spans 16 amino acids. Trimming removed 1 base from V and 1 base from J, with 12 bases in between.

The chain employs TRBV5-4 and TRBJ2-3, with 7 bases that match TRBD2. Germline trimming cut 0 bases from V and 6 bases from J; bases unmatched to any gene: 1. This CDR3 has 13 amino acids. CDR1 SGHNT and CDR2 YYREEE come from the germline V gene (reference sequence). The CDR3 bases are TGTGCCAGCAGCTTGGAGGGAGGGGATACGCAGTATTTT. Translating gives CASSLEGGDTQYF.